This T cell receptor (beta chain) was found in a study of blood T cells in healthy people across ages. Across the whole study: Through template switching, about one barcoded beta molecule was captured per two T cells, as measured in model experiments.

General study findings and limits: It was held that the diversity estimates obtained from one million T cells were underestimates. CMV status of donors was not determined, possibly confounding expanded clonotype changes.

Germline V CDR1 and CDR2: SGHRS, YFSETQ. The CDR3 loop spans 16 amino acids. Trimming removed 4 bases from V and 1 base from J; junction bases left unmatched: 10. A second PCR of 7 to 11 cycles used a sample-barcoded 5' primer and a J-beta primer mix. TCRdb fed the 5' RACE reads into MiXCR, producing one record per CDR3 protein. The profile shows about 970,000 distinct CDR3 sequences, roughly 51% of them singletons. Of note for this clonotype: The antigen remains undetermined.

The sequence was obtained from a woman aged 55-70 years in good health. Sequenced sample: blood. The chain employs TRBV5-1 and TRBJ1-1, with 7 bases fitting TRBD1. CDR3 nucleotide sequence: TGCGCCAGCAGCCCCAACCCGGGACAGCCGAACACTGAAGCTTTCTTT. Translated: CASSPNPGQPNTEAFF.